This entry concerns a single T cell receptor beta chain. Its antigen remains unidentified. This sample stems from a study of cytomegalovirus exposure and HLA in healthy donors. The PCR was carried out with 60 Vbeta primers and 13 Jbeta primers. In the original workflow: Counted up in a later analysis, unique TCR beta chains came to 60 million to 95 million, with around 11 million shared. TCRdb's copy holds only in-frame clones and misses some; the assay was immunoSEQ multiplex PCR. For V, J and clone size, that table is used; D and trimming come from the DNA. The table has 100,000 to 150,000 clones, about 79% seen once. V shed 2 bases and J 8 bases; nucleotides not matched to a gene: 11. CDR1 and CDR2 from the germline V gene are LNHDA and SQIVND (reference sequence). The CDR3 consists of 16 residues. Overall study results and limits: The CMV antigen specificity of a few CMV-associated chains was confirmed through in vitro analysis.

V and J are TRBV19 and TRBJ1-5, with 8 nucleotides matching TRBD1. The sequenced sample consisted of PBMCs. The origin of this receptor is a man aged 45 to 65 in good health and CMV-seronegative. In nucleotides, the CDR3 is TGTGCCAGTAGTATAAGGCCAGGGGGCCAAAGGAAGCCCCAGCATTTT. Amino acid sequence: CASSIRPGGQRKPQHF.